The next 18 T cell receptor beta chains were all read from a single sample in a study of blood T cell repertoires in COVID-19. This table comes from immunoSEQ multiplex PCR, and its TCRdb copy is limited to in-frame clones, with some not included. The table includes about 260,000 clones, 86% detected once. Specimen: peripheral blood. These receptors were taken from a man aged 35 to 55 with active or convalescent COVID-19.

V and J are TRBV5-1 and TRBJ1-6; D perhaps matches TRBD1 (6 bases). The germline V gene has CDR1 SGHRS and CDR2 YFSETQ. The CDR3 is 14 residues long. Trimming took off 4 bases at V and 3 bases at J, with 8 bases between the two ends. CDR3 coding DNA: TGCGCCAGCAGCCAACAGGGCTATAATTCACCCCTCCACTTT. It is translated as CASSQQGYNSPLHF.

This clone showed up just once. The genes are TRBV24-1 and TRBJ2-2; D ambiguous. The CDR3 loop spans 16 amino acids. Germline V CDR1 and CDR2: KGHDR, SFDVKD. Trimming removed 7 bases at V and 1 base at J, with 15 bases between. The CDR3 sequence: CATSPKLLRNTGELFF. DNA of the CDR3: TGTGCCACCAGCCCCAAACTCCTTCGGAACACCGGGGAGCTGTTTTTT.

The J gene is TRBJ1-1, the V gene TRBV18; TRBD1 aligns across 9 bases. V shed 3 bases, J shed 0 bases, and the junction held 2 bases outside the gene matches. Germline V lookup: CDR1 KGHSH, CDR2 LQKENI. The CDR3 is made up of 15 amino acids. The CDR3 sequence: CASSPGQGMNTEAFF. DNA of the CDR3: TGTGCCAGCTCACCGGGACAGGGAATGAACACTGAAGCTTTCTTT.

The rearrangement joins TRBV6-5 to TRBJ1-1; 8 nucleotides match TRBD1. CDR1 and CDR2 (germline): MNHEY, SVGAGI. CDR3 length: 15 residues. The V and J ends lost 6 bases and 1 base, in that order; junction bases with no gene match: 7. CDR3 amino acids: CASSDRTGWNTEAFF. CDR3 DNA: TGTGCCAGCAGCGACAGGACAGGGTGGAACACTGAAGCTTTCTTT.

This clone has just a few counts. The genes are TRBV4-1 and TRBJ2-1; TRBD2 matches at 12 bases. The CDR3 consists of 16 residues. V shed 0 bases and J 7 bases; nucleotides not matched to a gene: 4. Germline lookup yields CDR1 MGHRA and CDR2 YSYEKL. Written as DNA, the CDR3 is TGCGCCAGCAGCCAAGAGACTAGCGGGAGTAGGAATGAGCAGTTCTTC. It encodes CASSQETSGSRNEQFF.

V gene TRBV27 combines with J gene TRBJ2-1; TRBD2 agrees at 7 bases. V lost 6 bases to trimming and J lost 4 bases; unmatched junction nucleotides: 9. The CDR3 loop spans 15 amino acids. From germline, CDR1 is MNHEY and CDR2 SMNVEV (reference sequence). CDR3 sequence: CASRISGALYNEQFF. The DNA for the CDR3 is TGTGCCAGCAGAATAAGCGGGGCCCTTTACAATGAGCAGTTCTTC.

V usage is TRBV6-5 and J usage is TRBJ2-1; TRBD2 agrees at 8 bases. V lost 5 bases and J lost 9; bases outside the gene matches: 9. Germline CDR1 and CDR2: MNHEY and SVGAGI. The CDR3 contains 14 residues. The CDR3 loop is CASSMGGGRGEQFF. Written as DNA, the CDR3 is TGTGCCAGCAGTATGGGCGGGGGGCGCGGTGAGCAGTTCTTC.

The V gene is TRBV11-1, the J gene TRBJ2-1; TRBD2 might be the D (6 bases). Germline CDR1 is SGHAT and CDR2 is FQDESV (reference sequence). V lost 5 bases to trimming and J lost 0 bases, with 14 bases between them. The CDR3 is 16 residues long. CDR3 DNA sequence: TGTGCCAGCAGCGTTCTAGCGACTATCTCCTACAATGAGCAGTTCTTC. Amino acids: CASSVLATISYNEQFF.

V usage is TRBV7-2 and J usage is TRBJ1-1; TRBD1 matches at 10 bases. The V gene's germline CDR1 is SGHTA and CDR2 FQGNSA. This CDR3 contains 17 residues. The V gene end was trimmed by 4 bases and the J gene end by 0 bases; junction bases not matched to a gene: 8. In DNA, the CDR3 is TGTGCCAGCAGCTCCGGGACAGGGGCCTTCCTGAACACTGAAGCTTTCTTT. The encoded protein is CASSSGTGAFLNTEAFF.

V gene TRBV5-1 combines with J gene TRBJ1-5, with 7 bases fitting TRBD1. Germline V gives CDR1 SGHRS, CDR2 YFSETQ. J lost 1 base, V lost 4 bases, and 2 bases had no gene match. The CDR3 runs 14 residues. The DNA of the CDR3 is TGCGCCAGCAGCACAGGGGAGAGCAATCAGCCCCAGCATTTT. It codes for CASSTGESNQPQHF.

The rearrangement joins TRBV24-1 to TRBJ2-2; weak D call: TRBD2 (7 bases). The CDR3 runs to 13 residues. Trimming took off 11 bases at V and 6 bases at J, with 15 bases between the two ends. The V gene's germline CDR1 is KGHDR and CDR2 SFDVKD. As DNA, the CDR3 is TGTGCCATTGGGTCGGGGGGCGCCGGGGAGCTGTTTTTT. It codes for CAIGSGGAGELFF.

The V gene is TRBV6-5, the J gene TRBJ1-2; the D is unclear. CDR3 length: 12 amino acids. Per the germline V gene, CDR1 is MNHEY and CDR2 is SVGAGI. Trimming stripped 6 bases from V and 8 bases from J, with 13 bases between. The CDR3: CASRPLTGGYTF. The DNA for the CDR3 is TGTGCCAGCAGGCCCCTAACGGGAGGCTACACCTTC.

The J gene is TRBJ1-2, the V gene TRBV12-3 or TRBV12-4; no definite D call. Trimming shortened V by 2 bases and J by 4 bases, and 8 bases separated the two germline ends. This CDR3 region has 13 residues. The CDR3 DNA follows: TGTGCCAGCAGTTTAACCGGGAGCTATGGCTACACCTTC. As protein: CASSLTGSYGYTF.

J is TRBJ2-2 and V is TRBV19; possibly TRBD1 for D (5 bases). Trimming pared 8 bases from V and 7 bases from J, leaving 23 bases between. Germline-derived CDR1 and CDR2 are LNHDA and SQIVND (reference sequence). The CDR3 has 16 residues. CDR3 DNA sequence: TGTGCCAGTTCCCGAAGAGACAGTCGACTGAGCGGGGAGCTGTTTTTT. Translation: CASSRRDSRLSGELFF.

The chain is built from TRBV7-8 and TRBJ2-5; possibly TRBD1 for D (6 bases). The CDR3 length is 13 residues. Germline V gives CDR1 SGHVS, CDR2 FQNEAQ. The V gene lost 5 bases and the J gene lost 5 bases, with 12 bases spanning the gap. CDR3 sequence reads: CASSRTQGETQYF. In DNA form, the CDR3 reads TGTGCCAGCAGCCGCACGCAGGGGGAGACCCAGTACTTC.

The V gene is TRBV19, the J gene TRBJ2-1; D ambiguous. The V end was cut by 7 bases, the J end by 9 bases, with 10 bases between. Germline assignment: CDR1 LNHDA and CDR2 SQIVND (reference sequence). The CDR3 extends over 11 amino acids. The CDR3 reads CASTVGAEQFF. CDR3 in DNA: TGTGCCAGTACTGTAGGAGCTGAGCAGTTCTTC.

This chain connects TRBV5-8 to TRBJ2-4; D may be TRBD1 (6 bases). V was clipped by 0 bases and J by 12 bases, with 19 bases between them. Germline values: CDR1 SGHTS, CDR2 YDEGEE. The CDR3 spans 15 residues. Here the CDR3 reads CASSLVARTDAGQYF. The CDR3 DNA sequence: TGTGCCAGCAGCTTGGTGGCCAGGACAGACGCGGGTCAGTACTTC.

This clone occurred a few times. This chain joins TRBV7-9 and TRBJ1-2; D might be TRBD1 (5 bases). Germline loops: CDR1 SEHNR, CDR2 FQNEAQ (reference sequence). The CDR3 has 14 residues. Trimming took 5 bases from V and 8 from J, leaving 18 bases between them. The CDR3 spells CASSLGQGMGGYTF. The CDR3 DNA reads as TGTGCCAGCAGCCTTGGGCAGGGCATGGGCGGCTACACCTTC.